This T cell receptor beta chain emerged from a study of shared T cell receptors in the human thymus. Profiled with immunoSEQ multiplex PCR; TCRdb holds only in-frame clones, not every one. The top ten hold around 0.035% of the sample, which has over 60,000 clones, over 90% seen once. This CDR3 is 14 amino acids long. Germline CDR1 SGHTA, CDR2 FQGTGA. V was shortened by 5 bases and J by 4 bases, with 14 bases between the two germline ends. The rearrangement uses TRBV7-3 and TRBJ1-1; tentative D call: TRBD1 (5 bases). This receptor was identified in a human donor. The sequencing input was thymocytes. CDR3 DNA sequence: TGTGCCAGCAGCCCGCCCGGGGGGGGCACTGAAGCTTTCTTT. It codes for CASSPPGGGTEAFF.